This T cell receptor (beta chain) emerged from a study of T cell repertoires in cytomegalovirus infection. TCRdb re-called the reads through MiXCR, storing one row per CDR3 protein. Of hundreds of thousands of distinct CDR3 sequences listed, almost 30% are singletons. Germline V gene sequence: CDR1 SNHLY, CDR2 FYNNEI. V lost 8 bases to trimming and J lost 3 bases; unmatched junction nucleotides: 18. The CDR3 has 17 amino acids. A remark on this clonotype: Its antigen is currently unknown.

Material: cultured PBMCs, obtained from culture after CMV antigen stimulation. The receptor was derived from a human donor in good health (CMV status not recorded). Some clones in this sample may be carry-over from other donors' samples. The chain links TRBV2 to TRBJ2-7; 8 bases agree with TRBD1. The CDR3 DNA reads TGTGCCAGCTCTAACATGTTACCCCAGGGGGCTTACTACGAGCAGTACTTC. Its translation is CASSNMLPQGAYYEQYF.